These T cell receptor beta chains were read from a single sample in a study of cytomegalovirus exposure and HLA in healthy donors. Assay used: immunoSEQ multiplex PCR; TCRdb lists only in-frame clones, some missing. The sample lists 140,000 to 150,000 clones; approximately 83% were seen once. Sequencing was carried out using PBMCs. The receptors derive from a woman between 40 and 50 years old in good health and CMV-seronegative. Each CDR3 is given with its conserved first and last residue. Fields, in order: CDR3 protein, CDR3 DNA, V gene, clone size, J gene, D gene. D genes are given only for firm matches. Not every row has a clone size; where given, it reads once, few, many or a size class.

cdr3_aa: CASRAGQGIAFYGYTF; cdr3_nt: TGTGCCAGCAGGGCCGGACAGGGGATAGCATTTTATGGCTACACCTTC; v_call: TRBV28; clone_size: few; j_call: TRBJ1-2; d_call: TRBD1
cdr3_aa: CASSVAAFGLYEQYF; cdr3_nt: TGTGCCAGCAGCGTAGCAGCGTTTGGTCTCTACGAGCAGTACTTC; v_call: TRBV9; clone_size: .; j_call: TRBJ2-7; d_call: .
cdr3_aa: CASSRSLQETQYF; cdr3_nt: TGTGCCAGTAGTCGGTCTCTACAAGAGACCCAGTACTTC; v_call: TRBV19; clone_size: .; j_call: TRBJ2-5; d_call: .
cdr3_aa: CASSLGQGYEKLFF; cdr3_nt: TGTGCCAGCAGCTTAGGACAGGGGTATGAAAAACTGTTTTTT; v_call: TRBV7-6; clone_size: .; j_call: TRBJ1-4; d_call: TRBD1
cdr3_aa: CASSLVGTATNEKLFF; cdr3_nt: TGCGCCAGCAGCTTGGTGGGGACAGCAACTAATGAAAAACTGTTTTTT; v_call: TRBV5-1; clone_size: .; j_call: TRBJ1-4; d_call: TRBD1
cdr3_aa: CASSASGTGVEKLFF; cdr3_nt: TGCGCCAGCAGCGCATCCGGGACAGGGGTTGAAAAACTGTTTTTT; v_call: TRBV5-1; clone_size: .; j_call: TRBJ1-4; d_call: TRBD1
cdr3_aa: CASSYLDGMYQETQYF; cdr3_nt: TGTGCCAGCAGCTACCTCGACGGGATGTACCAAGAGACCCAGTACTTC; v_call: TRBV11-2; clone_size: .; j_call: TRBJ2-5; d_call: .
cdr3_aa: CATSTYRAGDGYTF; cdr3_nt: TGTGCCACCAGCACATACAGGGCGGGTGATGGCTACACCTTC; v_call: TRBV15; clone_size: .; j_call: TRBJ1-2; d_call: .
cdr3_aa: CSSSQGDRGHGYTF; cdr3_nt: TGTTCCAGCAGCCAGGGGGACAGGGGACATGGCTACACCTTC; v_call: TRBV7-9; clone_size: once; j_call: TRBJ1-2; d_call: TRBD1
cdr3_aa: CASSQGHSGNNYGYTF; cdr3_nt: TGCGCCAGCAGCCAAGGGCATTCAGGGAACAACTATGGCTACACCTTC; v_call: TRBV4-1; clone_size: .; j_call: TRBJ1-2; d_call: .
cdr3_aa: CASSQGPNQPQHF; cdr3_nt: TGCGCCAGCAGCCAGGGCCCCAATCAGCCCCAGCATTTT; v_call: TRBV4-1; clone_size: .; j_call: TRBJ1-5; d_call: .
cdr3_aa: CASSPFERTDTQYF; cdr3_nt: TGTGCCAGCTCACCATTTGAGAGGACAGATACGCAGTATTTT; v_call: TRBV18; clone_size: .; j_call: TRBJ2-3; d_call: .
cdr3_aa: CASSEFAGAGQPQHF; cdr3_nt: TGTGCCAGCAGTGAGTTCGCGGGGGCAGGTCAGCCCCAGCATTTT; v_call: TRBV6-4; clone_size: .; j_call: TRBJ1-5; d_call: .
cdr3_aa: CASGTGSGEQYF; cdr3_nt: TGTGCCAGCGGGACAGGGTCTGGTGAGCAGTACTTC; v_call: TRBV2; clone_size: .; j_call: TRBJ2-7; d_call: TRBD1
cdr3_aa: CASSFRGDTQYF; cdr3_nt: TGTGCCAGCAGTTTCAGGGGAGATACGCAGTATTTT; v_call: TRBV27; clone_size: .; j_call: TRBJ2-3; d_call: .
cdr3_aa: CAWTLAGVRETQYF; cdr3_nt: TGTGCCTGGACTCTAGCGGGAGTTCGGGAGACCCAGTACTTC; v_call: TRBV30; clone_size: .; j_call: TRBJ2-5; d_call: TRBD2
cdr3_aa: CASSLAGGRGQRCDF; cdr3_nt: TGTGCCAGCAGCTTAGCCGGGGGCAGGGGGCAGCGTTGTGACTTC; v_call: TRBV7-9; clone_size: .; j_call: TRBJ1-2; d_call: TRBD1
cdr3_aa: CASSALAGRVTGELFF; cdr3_nt: TGTGCCAGCAGTGCCCTTGCTGGCAGGGTGACCGGGGAGCTGTTTTTT; v_call: TRBV6-1; clone_size: .; j_call: TRBJ2-2; d_call: .
cdr3_aa: CASSDQQGAQGNQPQHF; cdr3_nt: TGTGCCAGCAGCGACCAACAGGGCGCGCAGGGCAATCAGCCCCAGCATTTT; v_call: TRBV7-9; clone_size: few; j_call: TRBJ1-5; d_call: .
cdr3_aa: CASSPRGNGNTIYF; cdr3_nt: TGTGCCAGCAGTCCCAGGGGAAATGGAAACACCATATATTTT; v_call: TRBV6-5; clone_size: few; j_call: TRBJ1-3; d_call: .
cdr3_aa: CASSPPGALFEHGYGYTF; cdr3_nt: TGTGCCAGCAGCCCCCCAGGTGCCCTTTTTGAGCACGGCTATGGCTACACCTTC; v_call: TRBV11-2; clone_size: .; j_call: TRBJ1-2; d_call: .
cdr3_aa: CASSQGQATSEAFF; cdr3_nt: TGCGCCAGCAGCCAGGGGCAGGCGACCTCTGAAGCTTTCTTT; v_call: TRBV4-1; clone_size: few; j_call: TRBJ1-1; d_call: .
cdr3_aa: CSGCKFGSTDTQYF; cdr3_nt: TGCAGCGGTTGCAAGTTCGGGAGCACAGATACGCAGTATTTT; v_call: TRBV29-1; clone_size: few; j_call: TRBJ2-3; d_call: .
cdr3_aa: CASSGQDFQETQYF; cdr3_nt: TGTGCCAGCAGTGGACAGGATTTCCAAGAGACCCAGTACTTC; v_call: TRBV6-1; clone_size: .; j_call: TRBJ2-5; d_call: .
cdr3_aa: CASSLAGQSTDTQYF; cdr3_nt: TGCGCCAGCAGCTTGGCGGGACAGAGCACAGATACGCAGTATTTT; v_call: TRBV5-1; clone_size: .; j_call: TRBJ2-3; d_call: TRBD1
cdr3_aa: CASSLTQGSAGNTIYF; cdr3_nt: TGTGCCAGCAGCTTGACCCAGGGTTCAGCTGGAAACACCATATATTTT; v_call: TRBV7-8; clone_size: once; j_call: TRBJ1-3; d_call: .
cdr3_aa: CASSRSWGTRDTEAFF; cdr3_nt: TGTGCCAGCAGCCGGAGTTGGGGTACGAGGGACACTGAAGCTTTCTTT; v_call: TRBV5-6; clone_size: once; j_call: TRBJ1-1; d_call: .
cdr3_aa: CASSRTVTNYGYTF; cdr3_nt: TGTGCCAGCAGCAGGACAGTGACTAACTATGGCTACACCTTC; v_call: TRBV2; clone_size: .; j_call: TRBJ1-2; d_call: .
cdr3_aa: CASPSDIYGYTF; cdr3_nt: TGTGCCAGCCCCTCGGACATCTATGGCTACACCTTC; v_call: TRBV7-2; clone_size: .; j_call: TRBJ1-2; d_call: .
cdr3_aa: CASSLFKGEGYTF; cdr3_nt: TGTGCCAGCAGCTTGTTTAAGGGAGAGGGCTACACCTTC; v_call: TRBV5-6; clone_size: .; j_call: TRBJ1-2; d_call: .
cdr3_aa: CASSEGGEETQYF; cdr3_nt: TGCGCCAGCAGTGAAGGAGGAGAAGAGACCCAGTACTTC; v_call: TRBV10-1; clone_size: .; j_call: TRBJ2-5; d_call: .
cdr3_aa: CASSQGQGGSPLHF; cdr3_nt: TGCGCCAGCAGCCAAGGGCAGGGAGGTTCACCCCTCCACTTT; v_call: TRBV4-1; clone_size: .; j_call: TRBJ1-6; d_call: .
cdr3_aa: CASSLRQLNQPQHF; cdr3_nt: TGTGCCAGCAGTCTAAGACAGCTCAATCAGCCCCAGCATTTT; v_call: TRBV28; clone_size: once; j_call: TRBJ1-5; d_call: .
cdr3_aa: CASSLAGGVNTEAFF; cdr3_nt: TGTGCCAGCAGCTTAGCTGGGGGGGTGAACACTGAAGCTTTCTTT; v_call: TRBV7-9; clone_size: .; j_call: TRBJ1-1; d_call: .
cdr3_aa: CASSEGQAGNEKLFF; cdr3_nt: TGTGCCAGCAGCGAGGGACAGGCAGGGAATGAAAAACTGTTTTTT; v_call: TRBV6-4; clone_size: .; j_call: TRBJ1-4; d_call: TRBD1
cdr3_aa: CASSSTGLATDTQYF; cdr3_nt: TGTGCCAGCAGTTCCACTGGACTAGCTACAGATACGCAGTATTTT; v_call: TRBV27; clone_size: few; j_call: TRBJ2-3; d_call: TRBD2
cdr3_aa: CSVVAGGRVEQYF; cdr3_nt: TGCAGCGTTGTGGCAGGGGGCCGGGTCGAGCAGTACTTC; v_call: TRBV29-1; clone_size: few; j_call: TRBJ2-7; d_call: TRBD1
cdr3_aa: CAWTTDTFYGYTF; cdr3_nt: TGTGCCTGGACTACAGATACTTTTTATGGCTACACCTTC; v_call: TRBV30; clone_size: once; j_call: TRBJ1-2; d_call: .
cdr3_aa: CASRGTVYSYEQYF; cdr3_nt: TGTGCCAGCAGAGGGACTGTCTACTCCTACGAGCAGTACTTC; v_call: TRBV6-1; clone_size: .; j_call: TRBJ2-7; d_call: .
cdr3_aa: CASRWAGGMNTEAFF; cdr3_nt: TGTGCCAGCAGGTGGGCAGGGGGGATGAACACTGAAGCTTTCTTT; v_call: TRBV13; clone_size: .; j_call: TRBJ1-1; d_call: TRBD1
cdr3_aa: CASSPGQSMNTEAFF; cdr3_nt: TGTGCCAGCAGCCCCGGACAGTCTATGAACACTGAAGCTTTCTTT; v_call: TRBV13; clone_size: once; j_call: TRBJ1-1; d_call: .
cdr3_aa: CASRDGTGNQPQHF; cdr3_nt: TGTGCCAGCAGGGACGGGACAGGAAATCAGCCCCAGCATTTT; v_call: TRBV6-5; clone_size: .; j_call: TRBJ1-5; d_call: TRBD1
cdr3_aa: CASSSLLAGDGGNEQFF; cdr3_nt: TGTGCCAGCTCATCCCTACTAGCGGGAGATGGGGGCAATGAGCAGTTCTTC; v_call: TRBV18; clone_size: .; j_call: TRBJ2-1; d_call: TRBD2
cdr3_aa: CASSRINRPQGWNTQYF; cdr3_nt: TGTGCCAGCAGCCGAATTAATAGACCACAGGGGTGGAATACGCAGTATTTT; v_call: TRBV27; clone_size: .; j_call: TRBJ2-3; d_call: TRBD1
cdr3_aa: CASSLGTGHRVNTEAFF; cdr3_nt: TGTGCCAGCTCTCTCGGGACAGGGCATCGCGTGAACACTGAAGCTTTCTTT; v_call: TRBV18; clone_size: .; j_call: TRBJ1-1; d_call: TRBD1
cdr3_aa: CASNEQGAETQYF; cdr3_nt: TGTGCCAGCAATGAACAGGGGGCAGAGACCCAGTACTTC; v_call: TRBV6-1; clone_size: .; j_call: TRBJ2-5; d_call: TRBD1
cdr3_aa: CAIGQRQASGNTIYF; cdr3_nt: TGTGCCATCGGACAACGACAGGCCTCTGGAAACACCATATATTTT; v_call: TRBV10-3; clone_size: .; j_call: TRBJ1-3; d_call: .
cdr3_aa: CASSQGFGGPGEQYF; cdr3_nt: TGTGCCAGCAGCCAAGGTTTCGGGGGTCCCGGCGAGCAGTACTTC; v_call: TRBV4-2; clone_size: .; j_call: TRBJ2-7; d_call: .